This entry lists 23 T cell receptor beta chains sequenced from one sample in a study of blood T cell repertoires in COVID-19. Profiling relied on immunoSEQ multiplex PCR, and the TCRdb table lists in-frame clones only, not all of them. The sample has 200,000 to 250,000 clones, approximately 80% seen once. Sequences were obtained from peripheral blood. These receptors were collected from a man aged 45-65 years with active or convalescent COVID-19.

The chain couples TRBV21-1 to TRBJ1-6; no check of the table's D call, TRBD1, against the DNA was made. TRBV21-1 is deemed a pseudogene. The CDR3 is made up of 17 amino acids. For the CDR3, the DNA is TGTGCCAGCAGCAAAGCAGGGCAGGGTTCCTATAATTCACCCCTCCACTTT. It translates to CASSKAGQGSYNSPLHF.

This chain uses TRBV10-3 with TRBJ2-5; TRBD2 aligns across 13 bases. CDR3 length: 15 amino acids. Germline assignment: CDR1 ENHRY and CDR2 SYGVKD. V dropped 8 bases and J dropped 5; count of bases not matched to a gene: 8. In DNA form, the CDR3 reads TGTGCCATCTCTCCGGGACTAGCGGGGATTGAGACCCAGTACTTC. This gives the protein CAISPGLAGIETQYF.

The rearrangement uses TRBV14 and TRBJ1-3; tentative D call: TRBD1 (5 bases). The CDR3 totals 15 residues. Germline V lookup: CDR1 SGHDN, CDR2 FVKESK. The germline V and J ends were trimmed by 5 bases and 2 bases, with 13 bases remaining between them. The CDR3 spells CASSKVAGPGNTIYF. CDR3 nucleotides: TGTGCCAGCAGCAAGGTTGCGGGGCCTGGAAACACCATATATTTT.

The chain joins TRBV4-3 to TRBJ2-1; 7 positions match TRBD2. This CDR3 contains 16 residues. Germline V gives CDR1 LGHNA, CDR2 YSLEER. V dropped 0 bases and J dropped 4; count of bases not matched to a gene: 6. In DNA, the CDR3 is TGCGCCAGCAGCCAAGATTGGCGGGGGAAATACAATGAGCAGTTCTTC. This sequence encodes CASSQDWRGKYNEQFF.

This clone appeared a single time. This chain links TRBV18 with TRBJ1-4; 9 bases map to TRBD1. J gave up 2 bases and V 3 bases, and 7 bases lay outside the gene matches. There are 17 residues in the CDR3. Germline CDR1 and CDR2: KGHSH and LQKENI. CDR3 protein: CASSPVGTGMTNEKLFF. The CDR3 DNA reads TGTGCCAGCTCACCTGTCGGGACAGGGATGACTAATGAAAAACTGTTTTTT.

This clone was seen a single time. The CDR3 DNA is TGTGCCAGCAGTTACCCGATTGGGGACAGGGACTCTGAAGCTTTCTTT. This codes for CASSYPIGDRDSEAFF. V gene TRBV6-2 or TRBV6-3 combines with J gene TRBJ1-1, with TRBD1 identical over 9 bases. This CDR3 comprises 16 residues. The trim removed 2 bases at V and 6 bases at J, leaving 10 bases unmatched. Germline V gene sequence: CDR1 MNHEY, CDR2 SVGEGT.

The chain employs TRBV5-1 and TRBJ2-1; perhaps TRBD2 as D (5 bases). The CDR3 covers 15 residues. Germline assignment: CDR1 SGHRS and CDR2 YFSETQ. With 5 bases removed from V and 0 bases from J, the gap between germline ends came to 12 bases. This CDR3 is CASRLTGSSYNEQFF. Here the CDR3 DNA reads TGCGCCAGCAGGTTGACGGGGAGCTCCTACAATGAGCAGTTCTTC. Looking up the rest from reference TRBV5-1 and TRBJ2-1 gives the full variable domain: KAGVTQTPRYLIKTRGQQVTLSCSPISGHRSVSWYQQTPGQGLQFLFEYFSETQRNKGNFPGRFSGRQFSNSRSEMNVSTLELGDSALYLCASRLTGSSYNEQFFGPGTRLTVL.

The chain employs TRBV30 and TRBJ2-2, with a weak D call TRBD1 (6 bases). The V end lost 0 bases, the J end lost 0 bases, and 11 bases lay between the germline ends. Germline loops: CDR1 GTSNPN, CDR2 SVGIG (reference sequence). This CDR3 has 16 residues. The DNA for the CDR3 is TGTGCCTGGAGTGTCCATACAGGGACGAACACCGGGGAGCTGTTTTTT. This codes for CAWSVHTGTNTGELFF.

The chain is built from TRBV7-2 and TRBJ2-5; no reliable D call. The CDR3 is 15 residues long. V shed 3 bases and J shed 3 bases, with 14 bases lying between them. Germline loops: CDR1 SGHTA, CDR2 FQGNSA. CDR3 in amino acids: CASSFDRKSKETQYF. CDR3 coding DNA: TGTGCCAGCAGCTTCGATCGCAAGAGTAAAGAGACCCAGTACTTC.

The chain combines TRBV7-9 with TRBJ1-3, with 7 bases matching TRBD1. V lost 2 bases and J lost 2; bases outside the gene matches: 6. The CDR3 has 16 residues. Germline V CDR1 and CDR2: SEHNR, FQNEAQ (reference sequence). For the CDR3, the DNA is TGTGCCAGCAGCTTACTCGTAGGGACAGCTGGAAACACCATATATTTT. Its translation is CASSLLVGTAGNTIYF.

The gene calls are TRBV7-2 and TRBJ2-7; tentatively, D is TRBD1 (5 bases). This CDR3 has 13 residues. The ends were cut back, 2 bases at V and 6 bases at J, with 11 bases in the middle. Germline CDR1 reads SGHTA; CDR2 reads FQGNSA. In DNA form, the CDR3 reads TGTGCCAGCAGCTTAAGGGGCTCAAGCGAGCAGTACGTC. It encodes CASSLRGSSEQYV.

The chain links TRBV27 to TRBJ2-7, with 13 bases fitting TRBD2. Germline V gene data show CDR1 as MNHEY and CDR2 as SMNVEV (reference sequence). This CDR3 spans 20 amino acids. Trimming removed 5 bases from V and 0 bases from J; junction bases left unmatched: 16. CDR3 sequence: CASSPQLTSGRTLSSYEQYF. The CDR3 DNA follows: TGTGCCAGCAGTCCACAGCTGACTAGCGGGAGGACCCTTAGCTCCTACGAGCAGTACTTC.

CDR3 DNA sequence: TGCAGTGCGGCGGGGGGGACTAGCGCTTCCTACGAGCAGTACTTC. Residues: CSAAGGTSASYEQYF. The genes are TRBV29-1 and TRBJ2-7, with 10 bases identical to TRBD2. The CDR3 spans 15 residues. Germline V lookup: CDR1 SQVTM, CDR2 ANQGSEA.

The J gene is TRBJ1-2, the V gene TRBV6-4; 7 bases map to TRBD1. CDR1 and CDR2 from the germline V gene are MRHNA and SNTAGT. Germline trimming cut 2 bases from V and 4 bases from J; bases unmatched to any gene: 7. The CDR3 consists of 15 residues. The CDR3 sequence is CASSDPETGTYGYTF. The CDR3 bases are TGTGCCAGCAGTGACCCCGAGACAGGGACCTATGGCTACACCTTC.

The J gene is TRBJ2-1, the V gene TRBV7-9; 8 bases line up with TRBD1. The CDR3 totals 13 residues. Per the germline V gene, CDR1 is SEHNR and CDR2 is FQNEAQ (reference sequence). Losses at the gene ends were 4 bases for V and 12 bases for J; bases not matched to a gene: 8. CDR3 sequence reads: CASSYTDRGWQFF. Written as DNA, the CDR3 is TGTGCCAGCAGCTATACAGACAGGGGTTGGCAGTTCTTC.

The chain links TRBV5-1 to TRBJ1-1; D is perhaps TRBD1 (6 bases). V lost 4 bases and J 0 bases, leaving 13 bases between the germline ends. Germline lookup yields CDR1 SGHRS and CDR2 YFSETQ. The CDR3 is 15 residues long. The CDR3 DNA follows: TGCGCCAGCAGCCCGGCAGGGACAATGAACACTGAAGCTTTCTTT. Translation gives CASSPAGTMNTEAFF.

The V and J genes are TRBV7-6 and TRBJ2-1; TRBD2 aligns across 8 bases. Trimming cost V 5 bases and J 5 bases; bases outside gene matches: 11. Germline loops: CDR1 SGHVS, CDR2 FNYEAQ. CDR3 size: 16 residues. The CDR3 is CASSKGWRGANNEQFF. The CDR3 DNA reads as TGTGCCAGCAGCAAAGGATGGCGGGGGGCCAACAATGAGCAGTTCTTC.

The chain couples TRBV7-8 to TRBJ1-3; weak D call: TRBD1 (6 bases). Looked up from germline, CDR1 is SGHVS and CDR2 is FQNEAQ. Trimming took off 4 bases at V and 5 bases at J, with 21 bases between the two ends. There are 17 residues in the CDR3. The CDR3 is CASSSRQVPDTRNTIYF. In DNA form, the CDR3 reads TGTGCCAGCAGCTCCCGACAGGTCCCAGATACACGAAACACCATATATTTT. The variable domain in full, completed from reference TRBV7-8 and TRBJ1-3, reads GAGVSQSPRYKVAKRGQDVALRCDPISGHVSLFWYQQALGQGPEFLTYFQNEAQLDKSGLPSDRFFAERPEGSVSTLKIQRTQQEDSAVYLCASSSRQVPDTRNTIYFGEGSWLTVV.

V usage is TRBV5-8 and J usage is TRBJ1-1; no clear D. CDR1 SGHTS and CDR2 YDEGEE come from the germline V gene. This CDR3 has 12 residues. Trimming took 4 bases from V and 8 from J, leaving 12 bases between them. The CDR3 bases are TGTGCCAGCAGCAACCCGACACCAGAAGCTTTCTTT. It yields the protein CASSNPTPEAFF.

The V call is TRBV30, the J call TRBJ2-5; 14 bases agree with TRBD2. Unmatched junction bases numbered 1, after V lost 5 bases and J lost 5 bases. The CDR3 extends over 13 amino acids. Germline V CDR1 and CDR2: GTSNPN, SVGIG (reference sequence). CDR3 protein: CAWGLAGGETQYF. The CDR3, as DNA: TGTGCCTGGGGACTAGCGGGAGGCGAGACCCAGTACTTC.

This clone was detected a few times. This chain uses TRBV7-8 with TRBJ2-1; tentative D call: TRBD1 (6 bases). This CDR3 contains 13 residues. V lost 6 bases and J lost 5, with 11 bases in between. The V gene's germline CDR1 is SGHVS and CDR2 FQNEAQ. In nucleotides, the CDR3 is TGTGCCAGCAGGAACAGGGTTCACAATGAGCAGTTCTTC. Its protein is CASRNRVHNEQFF.

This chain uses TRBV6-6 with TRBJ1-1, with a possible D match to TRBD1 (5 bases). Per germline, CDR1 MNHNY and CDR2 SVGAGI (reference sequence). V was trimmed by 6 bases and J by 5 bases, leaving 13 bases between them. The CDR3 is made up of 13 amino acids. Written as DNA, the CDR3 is TGTGCCAGCAGGAGGACCGGGGGGACTGAAGCTTTCTTT. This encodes CASRRTGGTEAFF.

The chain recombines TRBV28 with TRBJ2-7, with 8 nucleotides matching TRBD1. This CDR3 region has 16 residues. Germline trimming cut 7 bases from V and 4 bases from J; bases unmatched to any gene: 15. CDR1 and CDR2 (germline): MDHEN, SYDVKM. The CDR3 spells CASTELTGALVYEQYF. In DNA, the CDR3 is TGTGCCAGCACAGAACTGACAGGGGCGCTAGTGTACGAGCAGTACTTC.